Below are 11 T cell receptor beta chains sequenced from a single sample in a study of T cells in Graves' hyperthyroidism and ophthalmopathy. The source material, RNA transcripts, was used to amplify TCR beta CDR3 regions. The HTBI primer set drove a first-round RT-PCR of the TCR CDR3. Using its own MiXCR run on the multiplex PCR reads, TCRdb lists one record per CDR3 protein. The repertoire has 700,000 to 950,000 distinct CDR3 sequences, approximately 40% of them found once; the top ten carry less than 35%. The sequencing sample was made of blood. These receptors were obtained from a woman aged 40 to 49 with Graves' hyperthyroidism.

The gene calls are TRBV13 and TRBJ2-7, with TRBD1 matching over 7 bases. This CDR3 is 13 amino acids long. V gave up 4 bases and J gave up 5 bases; unmatched junction bases: 5. Germline V gene lookup returns CDR1 PRHDT and CDR2 FYEKMQ (reference sequence). CDR3 residues: CASSSNRGDEQYF. The DNA for the CDR3 is TGTGCCAGCAGCTCGAACAGGGGCGACGAGCAGTACTTC.

The rearrangement links TRBV20-1 to TRBJ2-5, with D perhaps assigned TRBD1 or TRBD2 (7 bases each). Germline assignment: CDR1 DFQATT and CDR2 SNEGSKA (reference sequence). Between the trimmed V and J ends, which lost 6 bases and 5 bases, there was a span of 25 bases. The CDR3 consists of 16 residues. The CDR3 is CSASSVSPGGEETQYF. Here the CDR3 DNA reads TGCAGTGCCAGCAGCGTATCCCCAGGGGGGGAGGAGACCCAGTACTTC.

V and J are TRBV4-1 and TRBJ1-2; a possible D gene is TRBD1 (6 bases). V dropped 2 bases and J dropped 4 bases, with 20 bases sitting between them. Germline V gene sequence: CDR1 MGHRA, CDR2 YSYEKL. This CDR3 contains 17 residues. The CDR3 reads CASSQSAGEAFSYGYTF. In DNA, the CDR3 is TGCGCCAGCAGCCAATCGGCAGGGGAAGCGTTCTCCTATGGCTACACCTTC.

The table lists this clonotype with many counts. The rearrangement uses TRBV7-3 and TRBJ2-6; a weak D match, TRBD1 (6 bases). The CDR3 runs to 16 residues. The germline gives CDR1 SGHTA, CDR2 FQGTGA. Between the trimmed V and J ends, which lost 5 bases and 2 bases, there was a span of 13 bases. CDR3 protein: CASSTTQGPGANVLTF. The CDR3 coding sequence is TGTGCCAGCAGCACTACACAGGGACCTGGGGCCAACGTCCTGACTTTC.

This clonotype was observed at least ten times. CDR3 amino acids: CASSLLGGVGNTIYF. Written as DNA, the CDR3 is TGTGCCAGCAGCTTATTGGGTGGGGTTGGGAACACCATATATTTT. The V and J genes are TRBV7-2 and TRBJ1-3, with D unresolved. The germline V gene encodes CDR1 SGHTA and CDR2 FQGNSA. With 2 bases removed from V and 7 bases from J, the gap between germline ends came to 15 bases. The CDR3 runs to 15 residues.

This clonotype was found a few times. This rearrangement joins TRBV7-2 to TRBJ2-7; 7 bases line up with TRBD1. The CDR3 covers 17 residues. V lost 5 bases, J lost 4 bases, and 17 bases stayed unmatched. CDR1 is SGHTA and CDR2 is FQGNSA in the germline V gene. The CDR3, as DNA: TGTGCCAGCAGCCCAATAAACAGGGGACGGGGCAAATACGAGCAGTACTTC. Amino acids: CASSPINRGRGKYEQYF.

This clonotype was detected many times. The V gene is TRBV7-9, the J gene TRBJ2-7, with 12 bases identical to TRBD2. Germline CDR1 SEHNR, CDR2 FQNEAQ (reference sequence). The CDR3 runs 16 residues. V lost 2 bases, J lost 4 bases, and 6 bases stayed unmatched. The CDR3: CASSLPTSGRRYEQYF. CDR3 nucleotides: TGTGCCAGCAGCTTACCCACTAGCGGGAGGAGGTACGAGCAGTACTTC. Together with reference TRBV7-9 and TRBJ2-7, the CDR3 gives the full variable domain: DTGVSQNPRHKITKRGQNVTFRCDPISEHNRLYWYRQTLGQGPEFLTYFQNEAQLEKSRLLSDRFSAERPKGSFSTLEIQRTEQGDSAMYLCASSLPTSGRRYEQYFGPGTRLTVT.

The table lists this clonotype with many counts. Here the CDR3 DNA reads TGTGCCAGCAGCTCCCCCGGGAGGCACACCGGGGAGCTGTTTTTT. This codes for CASSSPGRHTGELFF. The rearrangement links TRBV7-2 to TRBJ2-2, with 7 bases lining up with TRBD2. Germline CDR1 SGHTA, CDR2 FQGNSA. The CDR3 runs 15 residues. V shed 4 bases, J shed 3 bases, and the junction held 5 bases outside the gene matches. The full variable domain, completed using reference TRBV7-2 and TRBJ2-2, is GAGVSQSPSNKVTEKGKDVELRCDPISGHTALYWYRQSLGQGLEFLIYFQGNSAPDKSGLPSDRFSAERTGGSVSTLTIQRTQQEDSAVYLCASSSPGRHTGELFFGEGSRLTVL.

This clonotype has a handful of counts. The genes are TRBV2 and TRBJ2-7; TRBD2 is a possible D gene (6 bases). V was cut by 6 bases and J by 1 base, with 19 bases left in between. Germline-derived CDR1 and CDR2 are SNHLY and FYNNEI. This CDR3 is built from 16 residues. The CDR3 region has the DNA TGTGCCAGCAGCCCGGGGGTAGGAAAGGCATCCTACGAGCAGTACTTC. Translation: CASSPGVGKASYEQYF.

V is TRBV12-3 or TRBV12-4 and J is TRBJ1-2; D not resolved. Trimming removed 2 bases at V and 8 bases at J, with 15 bases between. The CDR3 length is 14 residues. The CDR3, as DNA: TGTGCCAGCAGTTTATATGAGAAGGAGTTCGGCTACACCTTC. It codes for CASSLYEKEFGYTF.

The chain joins TRBV14 to TRBJ1-4; 8 bases map to TRBD1. This CDR3 region has 16 residues. Losses at the gene ends were 0 bases for V and 6 bases for J; bases not matched to a gene: 6. Germline CDR1 reads SGHDN; CDR2 reads FVKESK. The CDR3, as DNA: TGTGCCAGCAGCCAAGACCCGACAGGGGCGGATGAAAAACTGTTTTTT. Protein: CASSQDPTGADEKLFF.